These 8 T cell receptor beta chains originate from one sample sequenced in a study of early T cells in non-severe SARS-CoV-2 infection. In TCRdb, the 5' RACE reads were re-called with MiXCR into one record per CDR3 protein. The sample has about 59,000 distinct CDR3 sequences; about 10% are singletons. Sequenced input: whole blood. The origin of the receptors is an adult who was a healthcare worker with PCR-confirmed SARS-CoV-2 infection or an uninfected control (not recorded which).

This clonotype was seen many times. The chain carries TRBV5-1 and TRBJ1-2, with unresolved D. V was clipped by 7 bases and J by 3 bases, with 4 bases between them. This CDR3 has 10 residues. Germline V gene data show CDR1 as SGHRS and CDR2 as YFSETQ. The CDR3 DNA is TGCGCCAGCCTTGACTATGGCTACACCTTC. This codes for CASLDYGYTF.

This clonotype was seen many times. This sequence joins TRBV9 and TRBJ2-1, with TRBD2 identical over 8 bases. The germline V gene has CDR1 SGDLS and CDR2 YYNGEE. This CDR3 is built from 15 residues. V shed 3 bases, J shed 4 bases, and the junction held 6 bases outside the gene matches. CDR3 nucleotides: TGTGCCAGCAGCGCCCTGGGCGGGGGGTACAATGAGCAGTTCTTC. Amino acids: CASSALGGGYNEQFF. The full variable domain, in which reference TRBV9 and TRBJ2-1 provide the parts outside the CDR3, is DSGVTQTPKHLITATGQRVTLRCSPRSGDLSVYWYQQSLDQGLQFLIQYYNGEERAKGNILERFSAQQFPDLHSELNLSSLELGDSALYFCASSALGGGYNEQFFGPGTRLTVL.

This clonotype was picked up many times. The junction departs from germline at one end; a sequencing error may be responsible. This chain links TRBV20-1 with TRBJ2-1; 11 nucleotides match TRBD2. This CDR3 has 13 amino acids. Per germline, CDR1 DFQATT and CDR2 SNEGSKA (reference sequence). CDR3 nucleotides: TGCAGTTCTAGCGGGGGGCGATACAATGAGCAGTTCTTC. Translating it yields CSSSGGRYNEQFF.

The chain employs TRBV27 and TRBJ1-1, with D hard to call. Germline CDR1 and CDR2: MNHEY and SMNVEV (reference sequence). This CDR3 has 15 amino acids. Trimming took off 0 bases at V and 1 base at J, with 9 bases between the two ends. The CDR3 region is CASSLSMRTNTEAFF. Here the CDR3 DNA reads TGTGCCAGCAGTTTATCGATGAGGACGAACACTGAAGCTTTCTTT.

This clonotype was counted only a few times. The rearrangement joins TRBV7-2 to TRBJ2-1, with 7 bases lining up with TRBD1. Germline lookup yields CDR1 SGHTA and CDR2 FQGNSA. The CDR3 is made up of 13 amino acids. Trimming removed 4 bases from V and 10 bases from J; junction bases left unmatched: 7. The DNA for the CDR3 is TGTGCCAGCAGCTCACAGGGGTACGGGGAGCAGTTCTTC. It is translated as CASSSQGYGEQFF.

This clonotype was found many times. The CDR3 protein is CASSKTPTSSHEQYF. The CDR3 nucleotides read TGTGCCAGTAGTAAGACTCCGACTAGTAGCCACGAGCAGTACTTC. The chain links TRBV19 to TRBJ2-7; D possibly corresponds to TRBD2 (6 bases). Germline V CDR1 and CDR2: LNHDA, SQIVND (reference sequence). This CDR3 contains 15 residues. Deletions cut 4 bases from V and 5 bases from J, with 18 bases between.

Remarks on this clonotype: One end of the junction fails to match germline, which may point to a read error. The chain joins TRBV13 to TRBJ2-7, with D possibly being TRBD1 or TRBD2 (5 bases each). This CDR3 comprises 14 residues. The germline CDR1 and CDR2 sequences are PRHDT and FYEKMQ (reference sequence). In DNA, the CDR3 is TGTGCCAGCAGCGTCCGGGACGGCTCCTACGAGCATTACTTC. It is translated as CASSVRDGSYEHYF.

The sample holds a few counts of this clonotype. The rearrangement uses TRBV20-1 and TRBJ2-5; 9 bases map to TRBD2. Germline-derived CDR1 and CDR2 are DFQATT and SNEGSKA (reference sequence). After removal of 0 bases from V and 2 bases from J, the junction contained 13 bases not matched to a gene. The CDR3 consists of 18 residues. The CDR3 sequence is CSARDPETSGITQETQYF. CDR3 DNA: TGCAGTGCTAGAGATCCCGAGACTAGCGGCATAACACAAGAGACCCAGTACTTC.